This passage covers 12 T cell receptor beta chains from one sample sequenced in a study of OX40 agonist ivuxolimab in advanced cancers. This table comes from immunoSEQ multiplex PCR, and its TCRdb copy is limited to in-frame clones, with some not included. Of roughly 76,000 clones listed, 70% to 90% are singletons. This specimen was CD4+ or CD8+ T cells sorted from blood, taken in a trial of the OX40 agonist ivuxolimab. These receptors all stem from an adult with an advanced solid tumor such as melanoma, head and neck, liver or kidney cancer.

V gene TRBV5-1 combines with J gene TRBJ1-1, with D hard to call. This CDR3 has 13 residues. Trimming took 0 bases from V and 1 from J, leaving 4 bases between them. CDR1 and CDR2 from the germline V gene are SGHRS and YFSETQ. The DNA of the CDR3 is TGCGCCAGCAGCTTGGTAACGAACACTGAAGCTTTCTTT. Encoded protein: CASSLVTNTEAFF.

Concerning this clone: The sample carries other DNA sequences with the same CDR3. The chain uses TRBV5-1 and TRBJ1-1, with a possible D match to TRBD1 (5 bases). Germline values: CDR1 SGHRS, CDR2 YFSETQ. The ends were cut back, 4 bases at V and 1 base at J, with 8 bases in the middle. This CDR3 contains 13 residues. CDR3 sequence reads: CASSLTGNTEAFF. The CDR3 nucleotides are TGCGCCAGCAGCCTTACAGGGAACACTGAAGCTTTCTTT.

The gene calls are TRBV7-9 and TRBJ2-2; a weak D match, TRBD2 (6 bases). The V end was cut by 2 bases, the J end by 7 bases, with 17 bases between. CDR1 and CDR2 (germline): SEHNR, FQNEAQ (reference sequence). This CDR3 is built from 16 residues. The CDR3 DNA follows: TGTGCCAGCAGCTTAATGAGGCGGGGTCCCGGCGGGGAGCTGTTTTTT. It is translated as CASSLMRRGPGGELFF.

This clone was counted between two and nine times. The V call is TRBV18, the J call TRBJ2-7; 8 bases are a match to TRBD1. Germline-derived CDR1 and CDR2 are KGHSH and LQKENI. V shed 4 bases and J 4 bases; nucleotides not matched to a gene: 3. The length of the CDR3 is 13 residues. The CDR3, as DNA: TGTGCCAGCTCACGGACAGGGCTATACGAGCAGTACTTC. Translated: CASSRTGLYEQYF. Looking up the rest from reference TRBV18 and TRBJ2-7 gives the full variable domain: NAGVMQNPRHLVRRRGQEARLRCSPMKGHSHVYWYRQLPEEGLKFMVYLQKENIIDESGMPKERFSAEFPKEGPSILRIQQVVRGDSAAYFCASSRTGLYEQYFGPGTRLTVT.

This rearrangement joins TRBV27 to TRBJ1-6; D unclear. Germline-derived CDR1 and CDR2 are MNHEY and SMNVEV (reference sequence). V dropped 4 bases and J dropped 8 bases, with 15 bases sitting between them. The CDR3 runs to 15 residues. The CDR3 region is CASSSGEGLHSPLHF. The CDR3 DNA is TGTGCCAGCAGTTCCGGAGAAGGGTTACATTCACCCCTCCACTTT.

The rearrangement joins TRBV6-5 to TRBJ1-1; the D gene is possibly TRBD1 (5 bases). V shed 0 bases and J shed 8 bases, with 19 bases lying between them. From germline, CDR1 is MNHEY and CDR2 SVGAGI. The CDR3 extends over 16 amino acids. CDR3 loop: CASSYSAAGEGTEAFF. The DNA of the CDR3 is TGTGCCAGCAGTTACTCCGCGGCGGGGGAGGGTACCGAAGCTTTCTTT.

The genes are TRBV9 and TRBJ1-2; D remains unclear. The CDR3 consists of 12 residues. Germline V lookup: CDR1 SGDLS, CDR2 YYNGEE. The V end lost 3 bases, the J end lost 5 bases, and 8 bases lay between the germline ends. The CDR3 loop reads CASSESGYGYTF. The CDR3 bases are TGTGCCAGCAGCGAAAGCGGGTATGGCTACACCTTC.

The CDR3 DNA reads TGCGCCAGCAGCTTGGAGGAGCGGGTAGGTGGGGCCAACGTCCTGACTTTC. Amino acids: CASSLEERVGGANVLTF. This chain connects TRBV5-1 to TRBJ2-6, with D perhaps matching TRBD2 (6 bases). Trimming pared 0 bases from V and 3 bases from J, leaving 13 bases between. Germline CDR1 and CDR2: SGHRS and YFSETQ. The CDR3 length is 17 residues.

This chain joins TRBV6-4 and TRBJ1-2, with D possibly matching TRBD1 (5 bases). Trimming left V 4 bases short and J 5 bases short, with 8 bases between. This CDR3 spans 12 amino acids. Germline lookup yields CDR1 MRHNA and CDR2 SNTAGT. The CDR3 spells CASSGDGYGYTF. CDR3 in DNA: TGTGCCAGCAGTGGGGACGGTTATGGCTACACCTTC.

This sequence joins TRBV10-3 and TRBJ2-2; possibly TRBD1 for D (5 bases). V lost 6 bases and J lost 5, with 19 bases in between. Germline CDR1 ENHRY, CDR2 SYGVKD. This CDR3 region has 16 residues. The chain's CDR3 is CAIRQAVILGTGELFF. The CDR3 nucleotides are TGTGCCATCAGACAGGCCGTGATTTTAGGGACCGGGGAGCTGTTTTTT.

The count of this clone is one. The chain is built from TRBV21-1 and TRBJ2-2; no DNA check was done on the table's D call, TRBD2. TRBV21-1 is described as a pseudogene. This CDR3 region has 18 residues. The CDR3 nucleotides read TGTGCCAGCAGCACACTGACTAGCGGGGGGGCGTTGACCGGGGAGCTGTTTTTT. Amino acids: CASSTLTSGGALTGELFF.

CDR3 sequence: CASRPNPVSEAFF. The CDR3 bases are TGTGCCAGCAGACCCAATCCCGTTTCTGAAGCTTTCTTT. The V gene is TRBV7-2, the J gene TRBJ1-1; D is uncertain. Germline values: CDR1 SGHTA, CDR2 FQGNSA. The V end lost 6 bases, the J end lost 6 bases, and 14 bases lay between the germline ends. The CDR3 has 13 residues.